Below, 2 T cell receptor beta chains from the same sample are listed, as sequenced in a study of cytomegalovirus exposure and HLA in healthy donors. With 60 Vbeta and 13 Jbeta primers, the PCR was carried out. Repertoires were generated with immunoSEQ multiplex PCR, while TCRdb's copy carries only in-frame clones and drops some. The table shows about 110,000 clones, with around 80% occurring only once. Specimen: PBMCs. These receptors were obtained from a young man in good health and CMV-seropositive.

The J gene is TRBJ2-1, the V gene TRBV18, with TRBD2 identical over 9 bases. CDR3 length equals 16 residues. Germline-derived CDR1 and CDR2 are KGHSH and LQKENI. After removal of 0 bases from V and 3 bases from J, the junction contained 3 bases not matched to a gene. CDR3 DNA: TGTGCCAGCTCACCACCGGGACTAGCTTTCTACAATGAGCAGTTCTTC. Amino acids: CASSPPGLAFYNEQFF.

This rearrangement joins TRBV28 to TRBJ1-1, with 8 bases matching TRBD1. V shed 6 bases, J shed 4 bases, and the junction held 7 bases outside the gene matches. Germline CDR1 MDHEN, CDR2 SYDVKM. The CDR3 sequence is 14 residues long. The CDR3 spells CASSQTGDVTEAFF. The CDR3 nucleotides read TGTGCCAGCAGCCAGACAGGGGACGTCACTGAAGCTTTCTTT.